One sample yielded the 31 T cell receptor beta chains listed below, sequenced in a study of blood T cell repertoires in COVID-19. The repertoire was sequenced with immunoSEQ multiplex PCR; TCRdb's copy has only in-frame clones and lacks some. The sample shows a few hundred thousand clones, about 83% of them seen only once. What was sequenced was peripheral blood. The source is a woman aged 25 to 39 with COVID-19, enrolled during active disease.

This clone was picked up one time. J is TRBJ1-2 and V is TRBV4-2; TRBD1 might be the D (5 bases). The CDR3 extends over 15 amino acids. V dropped 0 bases and J dropped 3 bases, with 11 bases sitting between them. The germline V gene encodes CDR1 LGHNA and CDR2 YNFKEQ. The CDR3 coding sequence is TGTGCCAGCAGCCAAGATTTAGGGGCCGACTATGGCTACACCTTC. Its protein is CASSQDLGADYGYTF.

The chain carries TRBV18 and TRBJ2-2; TRBD1 might be the D (5 bases). CDR1 KGHSH and CDR2 LQKENI come from the germline V gene. This CDR3 region has 15 residues. V shed 3 bases and J shed 1 base, with 9 bases lying between them. The chain's CDR3 is CASSPAGRNTGELFF. The CDR3 coding sequence is TGTGCCAGCTCACCCGCAGGGCGGAACACCGGGGAGCTGTTTTTT.

The rearrangement links TRBV28 to TRBJ2-3, with 10 bases aligning to TRBD2. Germline V lookup: CDR1 MDHEN, CDR2 SYDVKM. The CDR3 covers 17 residues. Trimming cost V 6 bases and J 2 bases; bases outside gene matches: 11. The CDR3 protein is CASSPTTTSGATDTQYF. The CDR3 region has the DNA TGTGCCAGCAGCCCCACCACCACTAGCGGGGCCACAGATACGCAGTATTTT. The complete variable domain, with remaining parts taken from reference TRBV28 and TRBJ2-3, reads DVKVTQSSRYLVKRTGEKVFLECVQDMDHENMFWYRQDPGLGLRLIYFSYDVKMKEKGDIPEGYSVSREKKERFSLILESASTNQTSMYLCASSPTTTSGATDTQYFGPGTRLTVL.

This chain links TRBV19 with TRBJ2-1; a weak D match, TRBD2 (5 bases). CDR1 is LNHDA and CDR2 is SQIVND in the germline V gene (reference sequence). V was pared by 3 bases and J by 0 bases, with 9 bases between. The CDR3 runs to 15 residues. The CDR3 sequence is CASSIPRASYNEQFF. The CDR3 DNA follows: TGTGCCAGTAGTATTCCGCGGGCCTCCTACAATGAGCAGTTCTTC.

The gene calls are TRBV13 and TRBJ1-1, with 9 bases aligning to TRBD1. The CDR3 covers 15 residues. V was pared by 3 bases and J by 5 bases, with 7 bases of the junction left unmatched. CDR1 is PRHDT and CDR2 is FYEKMQ in the germline V gene (reference sequence). The CDR3 reads CASSFYTGGETEAFF. CDR3 bases: TGTGCCAGCAGCTTCTATACAGGGGGCGAGACTGAAGCTTTCTTT.

The chain couples TRBV7-2 to TRBJ1-5; 8 positions agree with TRBD1. V lost 1 base, J lost 7 bases, and 6 bases stayed unmatched. CDR3 length: 15 residues. Germline V gives CDR1 SGHTA, CDR2 FQGNSA. The CDR3 is CASSLESTGGQPQHF. The CDR3 bases are TGTGCCAGCAGCTTAGAGTCCACAGGGGGGCAGCCCCAGCATTTT.

This chain joins TRBV13 and TRBJ1-2; TRBD1 matches at 8 bases. V gave up 5 bases and J gave up 6 bases; unmatched junction bases: 11. The CDR3 contains 15 residues. Germline CDR1 and CDR2: PRHDT and FYEKMQ (reference sequence). The CDR3 reads CASSNSQGAGDGYTF. The CDR3 DNA reads TGTGCCAGCAGCAACAGCCAGGGGGCGGGGGATGGCTACACCTTC. The full variable domain, in which reference TRBV13 and TRBJ1-2 provide the parts outside the CDR3, is AAGVIQSPRHLIKEKRETATLKCYPIPRHDTVYWYQQGPGQDPQFLISFYEKMQSDKGSIPDRFSAQQFSDYHSELNMSSLELGDSALYFCASSNSQGAGDGYTFGSGTRLTVV.

The chain is built from TRBV28 and TRBJ2-3, with D perhaps TRBD2 (7 bases). Germline-derived CDR1 and CDR2 are MDHEN and SYDVKM. The V gene lost 4 bases and the J gene lost 1 base, with 12 bases spanning the gap. CDR3 length: 15 amino acids. This CDR3 reads CASSSGGGRTDTQYF. The CDR3 bases are TGTGCCAGCAGTTCGGGCGGGGGCCGCACAGATACGCAGTATTTT.

This clone was found once. This chain connects TRBV6-5 to TRBJ2-7, with D maybe TRBD2 (6 bases). The V end lost 6 bases, the J end lost 1 base, and 10 bases lay between the germline ends. The CDR3 runs 13 residues. Germline V gene sequence: CDR1 MNHEY, CDR2 SVGAGI. In nucleotides, the CDR3 is TGTGCCAGCAGCATAGGACTATCCTACGAGCAGTACTTC. Translated, it gives CASSIGLSYEQYF.

In this sample, this clone turned up once. V is TRBV5-1 and J is TRBJ2-3, with 7 bases matching TRBD1. V dropped 4 bases and J dropped 3; count of bases not matched to a gene: 5. Germline V gives CDR1 SGHRS, CDR2 YFSETQ. The CDR3 runs 14 residues. CDR3 amino acids: CASSTRTGTDTQYF. CDR3 sequence (DNA): TGCGCCAGCAGCACGCGGACAGGTACAGATACGCAGTATTTT.

The chain combines TRBV3-1 (or the pseudogene TRBV3-2) with TRBJ1-1; no reliable D call. Germline CDR1 and CDR2: LGHDT and YNNKEL (reference sequence). The CDR3 is made up of 15 amino acids. With 0 bases removed from V and 6 bases from J, the gap between germline ends came to 14 bases. The CDR3 DNA sequence: TGTGCCAGCAGCCAAGAACGCCTCGTAGGAGCTGAAGCTTTCTTT. It specifies CASSQERLVGAEAFF.

The chain carries TRBV7-7 and TRBJ2-5; D may be TRBD2 (5 bases). The CDR3 has 17 amino acids. Trimming removed 5 bases at V and 0 bases at J, with 19 bases between. CDR1 and CDR2 (germline): SSHAT, FNYEAQ (reference sequence). Written as DNA, the CDR3 is TGTGCCAGCAGCCGTTTCGTTAGCGTAGAGTACCAAGAGACCCAGTACTTC. Its translation is CASSRFVSVEYQETQYF. Drawing the rest from reference TRBV7-7 and TRBJ2-5, the complete variable domain is GAGVSQSPRYKVTKRGQDVTLRCDPISSHATLYWYQQALGQGPEFLTYFNYEAQPDKSGLPSDRFSAERPEGSISTLTIQRTEQRDSAMYRCASSRFVSVEYQETQYFGPGTRLLVL.

This sequence joins TRBV27 and TRBJ2-4; 11 nucleotides agree with TRBD1. The CDR3 covers 16 residues. The trim removed 6 bases at V and 8 bases at J, leaving 12 bases unmatched. Germline V lookup: CDR1 MNHEY, CDR2 SMNVEV (reference sequence). CDR3 nucleotide sequence: TGTGCCAGCAGCCCAGGGACAGGGGGGAGGTGGGACATTCAGTACTTC. It encodes CASSPGTGGRWDIQYF.

The rearrangement joins TRBV5-1 to TRBJ2-5, with 8 bases matching TRBD2. CDR1 is SGHRS, CDR2 YFSETQ, per germline. This CDR3 region has 13 residues. V lost 7 bases to trimming and J lost 5 bases; unmatched junction nucleotides: 7. Here the CDR3 reads CASQTSAAETQYF. The CDR3, as DNA: TGCGCCAGCCAGACTAGCGCCGCCGAGACCCAGTACTTC. Looking up the rest from reference TRBV5-1 and TRBJ2-5 gives the full variable domain: KAGVTQTPRYLIKTRGQQVTLSCSPISGHRSVSWYQQTPGQGLQFLFEYFSETQRNKGNFPGRFSGRQFSNSRSEMNVSTLELGDSALYLCASQTSAAETQYFGPGTRLLVL.

The chain joins TRBV2 to TRBJ1-1, with D uncertain. The CDR3 length is 12 residues. Trimming left V 6 bases short and J 6 bases short, with 11 bases between. From germline, CDR1 is SNHLY and CDR2 FYNNEI. Here the CDR3 DNA reads TGTGCCAGCAGCGTTTGGGCAGCTGAAGCTTTCTTT. Amino acid sequence: CASSVWAAEAFF.

This chain connects TRBV6-1 to TRBJ2-5, with 7 nucleotides matching TRBD2. Germline CDR1 MNHNS, CDR2 SASEGT. CDR3 size: 16 residues. J was trimmed by 1 base and V by 4 bases; bases with no gene match: 9. CDR3: CASSVRALAGQETQYF. CDR3 coding DNA: TGTGCCAGCAGTGTTCGAGCATTAGCGGGCCAAGAGACCCAGTACTTC.

The V and J genes are TRBV21-1 and TRBJ2-7; TRBD1 reflects the table's D call only, with no check against the DNA. TRBV21-1 is a listed pseudogene. The CDR3 loop spans 15 amino acids. CDR3 coding DNA: TGTGCCAGCAGCAATAGGCACAGGCCCACCTACGAGCAGTACTTC. It codes for CASSNRHRPTYEQYF.

The chain couples TRBV19 to TRBJ1-1; no clear D. V was pared by 3 bases and J by 1 base, with 12 bases between. This CDR3 has 15 residues. From germline, CDR1 is LNHDA and CDR2 SQIVND (reference sequence). DNA for the CDR3: TGTGCCAGTAGTATTACCGCGGATAAGAACACTGAAGCTTTCTTT. It is translated as CASSITADKNTEAFF.

The rearrangement links TRBV30 to TRBJ2-5, with TRBD2 as a possible D gene (6 bases). CDR1 GTSNPN and CDR2 SVGIG come from the germline V gene (reference sequence). V lost 7 bases and J lost 4, with 13 bases in between. CDR3 length equals 12 residues. For the CDR3, the DNA is TGTGCCTCCCGGGGGAGTGGAGAGACCCAGTACTTC. It specifies CASRGSGETQYF.

CDR3 protein: CAISESRTGWEQYF. The CDR3 DNA sequence: TGTGCCATCAGTGAGTCGCGGACAGGGTGGGAGCAGTACTTC. The genes are TRBV10-3 and TRBJ2-7, with TRBD1 identical over 8 bases. CDR1 ENHRY and CDR2 SYGVKD come from the germline V gene. The CDR3 totals 14 residues. V was clipped by 0 bases and J by 7 bases; unmatched bases: 5.

This rearrangement joins TRBV7-2 to TRBJ2-1; D call uncertain. The V gene lost 7 bases and the J gene lost 0 bases, with 4 bases spanning the gap. The CDR3 has 12 amino acids. The germline gives CDR1 SGHTA, CDR2 FQGNSA. This chain's CDR3 is CASTNSYNEQFF. The CDR3 DNA reads as TGTGCCAGCACCAACTCCTACAATGAGCAGTTCTTC.

V is TRBV7-9 and J is TRBJ1-2; D may be TRBD1 (6 bases). The V and J ends lost 5 bases and 0 bases respectively, with 19 bases between them. CDR3 size: 17 residues. Germline loops: CDR1 SEHNR, CDR2 FQNEAQ (reference sequence). The CDR3 loop is CASSLPRDTPTNYGYTF. As DNA, the CDR3 is TGTGCCAGCAGCCTTCCACGGGACACCCCCACTAACTATGGCTACACCTTC.

This clone is a singleton in its sample. For the CDR3, the DNA is TGTGCCTGGAAGGACAGGGGGAACAATGAGCAGTTCTTC. The encoded protein is CAWKDRGNNEQFF. This chain uses TRBV30 with TRBJ2-1; 10 nucleotides line up with TRBD1. Germline V gene data show CDR1 as GTSNPN and CDR2 as SVGIG (reference sequence). Unmatched junction bases numbered 2, after V lost 4 bases and J lost 5 bases. The CDR3 is made up of 13 amino acids.

J is TRBJ1-6 and V is TRBV5-6; D ambiguous. Trimming cost V 2 bases and J 7 bases, with 4 bases left between them. The CDR3 runs 12 residues. Germline V lookup: CDR1 SGHDT, CDR2 YYEEEE. The CDR3 region has the DNA TGTGCCAGCAGCTTCGGGAATTCACCCCTCCACTTT. Protein sequence: CASSFGNSPLHF.

V gene TRBV4-3 combines with J gene TRBJ2-1; D gene ambiguous. V was trimmed by 4 bases and J by 1 base, leaving 8 bases between them. Per germline, CDR1 LGHNA and CDR2 YSLEER. The CDR3 has 14 amino acids. CDR3 sequence: CASSPGLSYNEQFF. The DNA of the CDR3 is TGCGCCAGCAGCCCCGGTTTATCCTACAATGAGCAGTTCTTC.

The CDR3 DNA reads TGTGCCAGCAGTGACGGGCAGGGGAGCAATCAGCCCCAGCATTTT. Its protein is CASSDGQGSNQPQHF. The chain couples TRBV6-2 or TRBV6-3 to TRBJ1-5; tentatively, D is TRBD1 (6 bases). Germline values: CDR1 MNHEY, CDR2 SVGEGT. The CDR3 contains 15 residues. The V gene lost 5 bases and the J gene lost 1 base, with 12 bases spanning the gap.

This chain links TRBV30 with TRBJ1-2; D is perhaps TRBD1 (5 bases). The CDR3 is 13 residues long. The germline CDR1 and CDR2 sequences are GTSNPN and SVGIG (reference sequence). V was pared by 4 bases and J by 4 bases, with 13 bases between. DNA for the CDR3: TGTGCCTGGATCGGACACAAGATCTATGGCTACACCTTC. It specifies CAWIGHKIYGYTF.

V usage is TRBV5-4 and J usage is TRBJ1-2; TRBD1 matches at 7 bases. The germline V gene has CDR1 SGHNT and CDR2 YYREEE (reference sequence). The CDR3 runs 13 residues. V lost 0 bases, J lost 8 bases, and 4 bases stayed unmatched. The CDR3 loop reads CASSLAGTAGYTF. CDR3 bases: TGTGCCAGCAGCTTGGCCGGGACAGCAGGCTACACCTTC.

This clone was observed a single time. V gene TRBV23-1 combines with J gene TRBJ2-2; 10 bases map to TRBD2. TRBV23-1 is marked as an open reading frame, function uncertain. The ends lost 0 bases at V and 5 bases at J; junction bases unmatched: 12. The CDR3 consists of 19 residues. CDR3 nucleotides: TGCGCCAGCAGTCAATCGGCCCCTTTCAGCGGGAGGGGGACCGGGGAGCTGTTTTTT. Amino acids: CASSQSAPFSGRGTGELFF.

The chain uses TRBV6-5 and TRBJ1-2, with 8 bases identical to TRBD1. The CDR3 is 15 residues long. CDR1 and CDR2 (germline): MNHEY, SVGAGI. V was pared by 5 bases and J by 0 bases, with 5 bases of the junction left unmatched. CDR3 nucleotide sequence: TGTGCCAGCAGTCCGGACAGGGCCGCTAACTATGGCTACACCTTC. Its protein product is CASSPDRAANYGYTF.

This chain uses TRBV3-1 (or the pseudogene TRBV3-2) with TRBJ1-5, with no clear D. This CDR3 has 15 residues. CDR1 LGHDT and CDR2 YNNKEL come from the germline V gene (reference sequence). V dropped 0 bases and J dropped 1 base, with 7 bases sitting between them. In DNA, the CDR3 is TGTGCCAGCAGCCAAGATTCGTTAAGCAATCAGCCCCAGCATTTT. It codes for CASSQDSLSNQPQHF.